This T cell receptor (beta chain) appears in the sequencing data of a study of CD8 T cells in ankylosing spondylitis. Study results and limitations: Apparently characteristic of ankylosing spondylitis blood was a TCR beta motif (about eight highly homologous variants). In ankylosing spondylitis patients, matched synovial fluid reportedly showed significant enrichment of disease-linked clones. Disease-linked clones had a CD8+ phenotype and relatively low frequency in peripheral blood.

Libraries for TCR beta were made by quantitative 5'-RACE with molecular barcodes. TCRdb used MiXCR to reprocess the 5' RACE reads, holding one entry per CDR3 protein. The sample yields tens of thousands of distinct CDR3 sequences, roughly 8.8% seen once. The CDR3 sequence is 11 residues long. The V and J ends lost 2 bases and 7 bases respectively, with 9 bases between them. Germline CDR1 reads DFQATT; CDR2 reads SNEGSKA (reference sequence). This clonotype was recorded many times. Its antigen is currently unknown. This chain uses TRBV20-1 with TRBJ2-7; unclear D gene. The sequenced sample was blood, either unsorted or a sorted T cell fraction (not recorded which). The sequence was collected from a male donor with ankylosing spondylitis. CDR3 coding DNA: TGCAGTGCTAGAAAGGGCAGGGAGCAGTACGTC. It specifies CSARKGREQYV.